Following are 17 T cell receptor beta chains from one sample sequenced in a study of T cell responses to AZD1222 COVID-19 vaccine (dated by TCRdb to the early 2020s). The library was built by means of the immunoSEQ multiplex PCR assay. TCRdb took this table from immuneACCESS and kept in-frame rearrangements with V and J called. Such tables lack part of the clones; where checked against another copy, unresolved V genes explain under half of the gap, and the rest is unexplained. The sample table holds around 110,000 clones, of which approximately 87% were seen once. The top ten clones comprise approximately 5% of the sample. The time point tag for this specimen amounts to: baseline before first vaccination. The source material was peripheral blood, sampled on day 0 of AZD1222 vaccination. All receptors derive from an adult in good health.

The rearrangement uses TRBV4-2 and TRBJ2-3; no reliable D call. This CDR3 has 13 residues. V shed 5 bases and J shed 6 bases, with 12 bases lying between them. CDR1 and CDR2 (germline): LGHNA, YNFKEQ. CDR3 region: CASSNPDGDTQYF. CDR3 coding DNA: TGTGCCAGCAGCAATCCAGATGGGGATACGCAGTATTTT.

The V and J genes are TRBV27 and TRBJ1-3, with a possible D match to TRBD1 (5 bases). CDR1 is MNHEY and CDR2 is SMNVEV in the germline V gene (reference sequence). This CDR3 spans 14 amino acids. Trimming removed 8 bases from V and 2 bases from J, with 13 bases in between. The CDR3 region is CASALLGPGNTIYF. Written as DNA, the CDR3 is TGTGCCAGCGCCCTGCTGGGACCTGGAAACACCATATATTTT.

V usage is TRBV29-1 and J usage is TRBJ2-1; 7 nucleotides align to TRBD1. Germline trimming cut 6 bases from V and 7 bases from J; bases unmatched to any gene: 12. CDR3 size: 14 residues. CDR1 and CDR2 (germline): SQVTM, ANQGSEA. The CDR3: CSVHPGQVRNEQFF. In DNA, the CDR3 is TGCAGCGTCCACCCCGGACAGGTCCGAAATGAGCAGTTCTTC.

V and J are TRBV12-3 or TRBV12-4 and TRBJ1-2; D is unresolved. Trimming removed 4 bases at V and 4 bases at J, with 4 bases between. This CDR3 has 11 residues. CDR3 residues: CASSWAYGYTF. The CDR3 region has the DNA TGTGCCAGCAGTTGGGCCTATGGCTACACCTTC.

This clone was detected a few times. This chain uses TRBV7-9 with TRBJ2-7; no clear D gene. The V and J ends lost 1 base and 6 bases respectively, with 13 bases between them. Germline assignment: CDR1 SEHNR and CDR2 FQNEAQ (reference sequence). This CDR3 region has 14 residues. DNA for the CDR3: TGTGCCAGCAGCTTAGGGACGGTAGGGATCGAGCAGTACTTC. Its protein is CASSLGTVGIEQYF. Using reference TRBV7-9 and TRBJ2-7 for the parts outside the CDR3, the full variable domain is DTGVSQNPRHKITKRGQNVTFRCDPISEHNRLYWYRQTLGQGPEFLTYFQNEAQLEKSRLLSDRFSAERPKGSFSTLEIQRTEQGDSAMYLCASSLGTVGIEQYFGPGTRLTVT.

The chain has TRBV3-1 (or the pseudogene TRBV3-2) and TRBJ2-1, with TRBD2 matching over 7 bases. This CDR3 has 14 amino acids. The germline V gene has CDR1 LGHDT and CDR2 YNNKEL (reference sequence). V dropped 4 bases and J dropped 4; count of bases not matched to a gene: 4. The DNA for the CDR3 is TGTGCCAGCAGCCCCCTCGGGGGGTACAATGAGCAGTTCTTC. It encodes CASSPLGGYNEQFF.

This rearrangement joins TRBV6-1 to TRBJ1-1; no definite D call. CDR3 length: 11 residues. Per the germline V gene, CDR1 is MNHNS and CDR2 is SASEGT. V gave up 2 bases and J gave up 6 bases, with 4 bases separating them. The CDR3, as DNA: TGTGCCAGCAGTGAAACCCCTGAAGCTTTCTTT. Its translation: CASSETPEAFF.

This chain connects TRBV18 to TRBJ1-2, with D possibly TRBD1 on 6 matching bases. The germline V and J ends were trimmed by 0 bases and 9 bases, with 11 bases remaining between them. The CDR3 runs to 13 residues. From germline, CDR1 is KGHSH and CDR2 LQKENI. CDR3 in amino acids: CASSPPAGESYTF. The CDR3 bases are TGTGCCAGCTCACCACCGGCAGGGGAGAGCTACACCTTC.

This clone was detected once. The CDR3 here is CASSPSLQDTQYF. CDR3 nucleotide sequence: TGCGCCAGCAGCCCCTCTCTACAGGATACGCAGTATTTT. This chain joins TRBV4-3 and TRBJ2-3; D gene unclear. The ends were cut back, 4 bases at V and 6 bases at J, with 11 bases in the middle. Germline loops: CDR1 LGHNA, CDR2 YSLEER. This CDR3 contains 13 residues.

The chain has TRBV6-5 and TRBJ2-3; TRBD1 is a possible D gene (6 bases). V was clipped by 4 bases and J by 2 bases, with 13 bases between them. The CDR3 has 15 amino acids. Germline loops: CDR1 MNHEY, CDR2 SVGAGI. The CDR3: CASSWTVRFTDTQYF. CDR3 in DNA: TGTGCCAGCAGTTGGACAGTCCGGTTCACAGATACGCAGTATTTT.

The chain employs TRBV24-1 and TRBJ1-2; unclear D gene. The CDR3 has 14 residues. The V gene's germline CDR1 is KGHDR and CDR2 SFDVKD. With 4 bases removed from V and 7 bases from J, the gap between germline ends came to 15 bases. The CDR3 region is CATSDLKTGGGYTF. DNA for the CDR3: TGTGCCACCAGTGACCTTAAGACGGGCGGTGGCTACACCTTC.

V and J are TRBV9 and TRBJ2-3; D may match TRBD1 or TRBD2 (6 bases each). V was trimmed by 7 bases and J by 3 bases, leaving 15 bases between them. Germline assignment: CDR1 SGDLS and CDR2 YYNGEE. The CDR3 is 14 residues long. The CDR3 is CASGGPGRTDTQYF. CDR3 DNA: TGTGCCAGCGGGGGGCCAGGGCGGACAGATACGCAGTATTTT.

The chain has TRBV12-3 or TRBV12-4 and TRBJ1-2, with TRBD1 matching 7 bases. This CDR3 region has 13 residues. Trimming cost V 6 bases and J 6 bases; bases outside gene matches: 7. The CDR3 DNA sequence: TGTGCCAGCAGCACCGACAGGGTCCATGGCTACACCTTC. This encodes CASSTDRVHGYTF.

V gene TRBV10-3 combines with J gene TRBJ2-5, with 7 bases lining up with TRBD2. CDR3 length: 15 amino acids. The J segment lost 1 base and the V segment lost 3 bases, leaving 5 bases of the junction unmatched. Germline lookup yields CDR1 ENHRY and CDR2 SYGVKD. CDR3 amino acids: CAISDPSSGQETQYF. Here the CDR3 DNA reads TGTGCCATCAGTGACCCCTCTAGCGGCCAAGAGACCCAGTACTTC.

This chain uses TRBV6-5 with TRBJ1-4, with a possible D match to TRBD1 (5 bases). CDR1 is MNHEY and CDR2 is SVGAGI in the germline V gene. The V end was cut by 8 bases, the J end by 8 bases, with 15 bases between. The CDR3 is 13 amino acids. CDR3 bases: TGTGCCAGCTCACATGGGGCCCCAGAAAAACTGTTTTTT. This codes for CASSHGAPEKLFF.

The V gene is TRBV7-2, the J gene TRBJ2-5; 9 nucleotides match TRBD2. Germline V gene lookup returns CDR1 SGHTA and CDR2 FQGNSA. V lost 1 base to trimming and J lost 5 bases; unmatched junction nucleotides: 2. The CDR3 sequence is 14 residues long. CDR3 nucleotide sequence: TGTGCCAGCAGCTTAGGGCTAGCGGGGGAGACCCAGTACTTC. As protein: CASSLGLAGETQYF.

The chain employs TRBV15 and TRBJ2-5, with D possibly matching TRBD2 (6 bases). The CDR3 consists of 15 residues. Germline-derived CDR1 and CDR2 are LNHNV and YYDKDF (reference sequence). Trimming stripped 1 base from V and 4 bases from J, with 13 bases between. CDR3 residues: CATSRATGVGETQYF. The DNA for the CDR3 is TGTGCCACCAGCAGAGCTACGGGAGTGGGAGAGACCCAGTACTTC. The variable domain in full, completed from reference TRBV15 and TRBJ2-5, reads DAMVIQNPRYQVTQFGKPVTLSCSQTLNHNVMYWYQQKSSQAPKLLFHYYDKDFNNEADTPDNFQSRRPNTSFCFLDIRSPGLGDTAMYLCATSRATGVGETQYFGPGTRLLVL.